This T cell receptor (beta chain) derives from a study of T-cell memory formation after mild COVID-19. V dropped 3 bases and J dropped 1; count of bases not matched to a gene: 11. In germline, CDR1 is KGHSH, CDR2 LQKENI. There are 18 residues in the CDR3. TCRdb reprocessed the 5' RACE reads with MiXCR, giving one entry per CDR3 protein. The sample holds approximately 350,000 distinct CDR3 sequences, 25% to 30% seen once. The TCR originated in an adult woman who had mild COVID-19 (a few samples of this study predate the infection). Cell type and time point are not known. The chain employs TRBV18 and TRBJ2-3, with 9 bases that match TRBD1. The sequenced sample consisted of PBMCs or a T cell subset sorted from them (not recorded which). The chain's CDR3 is CASSPPGQGWRGTDTQYF. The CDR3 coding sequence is TGTGCCAGCTCACCCCCGGGACAGGGATGGCGCGGCACAGATACGCAGTATTTT.